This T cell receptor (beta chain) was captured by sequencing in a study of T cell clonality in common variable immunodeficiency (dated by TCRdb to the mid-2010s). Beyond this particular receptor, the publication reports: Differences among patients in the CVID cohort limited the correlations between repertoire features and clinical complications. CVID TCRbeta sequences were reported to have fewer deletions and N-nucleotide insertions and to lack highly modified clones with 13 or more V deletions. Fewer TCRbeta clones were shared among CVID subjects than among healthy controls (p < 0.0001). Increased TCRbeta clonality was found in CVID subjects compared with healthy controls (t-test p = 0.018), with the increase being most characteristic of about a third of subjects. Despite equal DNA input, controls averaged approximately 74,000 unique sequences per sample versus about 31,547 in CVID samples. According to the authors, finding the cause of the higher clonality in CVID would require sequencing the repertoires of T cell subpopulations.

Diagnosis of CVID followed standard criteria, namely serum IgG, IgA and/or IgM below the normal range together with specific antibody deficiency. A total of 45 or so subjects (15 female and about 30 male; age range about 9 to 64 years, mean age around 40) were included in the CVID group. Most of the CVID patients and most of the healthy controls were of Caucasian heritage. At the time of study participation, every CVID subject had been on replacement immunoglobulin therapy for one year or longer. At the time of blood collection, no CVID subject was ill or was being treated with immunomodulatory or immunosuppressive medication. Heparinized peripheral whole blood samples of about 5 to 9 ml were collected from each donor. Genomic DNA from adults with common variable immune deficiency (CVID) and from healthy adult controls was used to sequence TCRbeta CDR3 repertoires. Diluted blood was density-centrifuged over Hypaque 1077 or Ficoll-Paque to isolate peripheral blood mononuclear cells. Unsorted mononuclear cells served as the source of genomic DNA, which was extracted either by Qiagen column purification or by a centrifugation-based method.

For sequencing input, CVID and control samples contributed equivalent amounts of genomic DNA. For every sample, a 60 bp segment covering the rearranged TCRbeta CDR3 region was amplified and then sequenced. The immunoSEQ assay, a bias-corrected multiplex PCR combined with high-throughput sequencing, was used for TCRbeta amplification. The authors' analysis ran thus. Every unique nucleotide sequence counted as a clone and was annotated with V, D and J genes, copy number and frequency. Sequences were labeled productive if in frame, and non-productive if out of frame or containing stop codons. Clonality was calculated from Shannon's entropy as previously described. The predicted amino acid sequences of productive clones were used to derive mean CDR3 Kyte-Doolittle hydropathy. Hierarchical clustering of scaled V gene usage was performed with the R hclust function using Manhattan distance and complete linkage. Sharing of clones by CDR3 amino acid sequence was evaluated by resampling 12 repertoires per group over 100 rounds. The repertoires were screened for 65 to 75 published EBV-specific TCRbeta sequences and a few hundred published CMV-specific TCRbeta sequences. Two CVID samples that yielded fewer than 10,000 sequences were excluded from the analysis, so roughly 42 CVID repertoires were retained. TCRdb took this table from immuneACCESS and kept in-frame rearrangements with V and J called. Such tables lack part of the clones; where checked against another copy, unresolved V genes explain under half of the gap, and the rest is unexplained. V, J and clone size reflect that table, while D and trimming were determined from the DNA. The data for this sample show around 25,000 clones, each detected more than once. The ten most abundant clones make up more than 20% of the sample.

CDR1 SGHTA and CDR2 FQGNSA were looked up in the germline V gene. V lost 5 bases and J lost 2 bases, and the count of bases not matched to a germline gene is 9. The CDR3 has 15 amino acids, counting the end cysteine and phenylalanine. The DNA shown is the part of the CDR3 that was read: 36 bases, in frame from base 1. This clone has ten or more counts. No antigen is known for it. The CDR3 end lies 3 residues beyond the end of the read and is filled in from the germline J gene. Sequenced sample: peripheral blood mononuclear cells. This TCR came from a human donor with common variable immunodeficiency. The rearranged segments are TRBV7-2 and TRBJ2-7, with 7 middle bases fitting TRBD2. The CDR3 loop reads CASSPGAGTTYEQYF. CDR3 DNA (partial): TGTGCCAGCAGCCCGGGAGCGGGGACCACCTACGAG. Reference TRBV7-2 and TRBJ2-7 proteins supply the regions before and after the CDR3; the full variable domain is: GAGVSQSPSNKVTEKGKDVELRCDPISGHTALYWYRQSLGQGLEFLIYFQGNSAPDKSGLPSDRFSAERTGGSVSTLTIQRTQQEDSAVYLCASSPGAGTTYEQYFGPGTRLTVT.